The clone carrying this T cell receptor beta chain was seen a few times. Original processing methods: Reference gene primer amplification in the assay estimated nucleated cell counts. Profiled with immunoSEQ multiplex PCR; TCRdb holds only in-frame clones, not every one. That table supplies the V and J calls and clone size; D and trimming were determined from the DNA. Here the sample spans about 180,000 clones, roughly nine tenths being singletons. This specimen belongs to a study of blood T cell repertoires in COVID-19. Overall study: PBMCs, B-cell-depleted T cells, or T cells were the source of the cDNA or gDNA that made up the material.

V dropped 4 bases and J dropped 6 bases, with 18 bases sitting between them. This CDR3 region has 15 residues. Germline V gives CDR1 LGHDT, CDR2 YNNKEL (reference sequence). Participant-reported clinical history was the basis for cohort assignment. The clonotype comes from a middle-aged woman with acute COVID-19. The sequencing sample was made of PBMCs or T cells enriched from blood (not recorded which). V usage is TRBV3-1 (or the pseudogene TRBV3-2) and J usage is TRBJ1-2; a weak D match, TRBD1 (5 bases). CDR3 residues: CASSLRTGINHGYTF. The CDR3 coding sequence is TGTGCCAGCAGCCTCAGAACAGGAATAAACCATGGCTACACCTTC.